These 4 T cell receptor beta chains were sequenced from one sample in a study of cytomegalovirus exposure and HLA in healthy donors. The assay was immunoSEQ multiplex PCR, and TCRdb's table has in-frame clones only and misses some. The sample yields tens of thousands of clones, roughly 90% seen once. Material for sequencing was PBMCs. The receptors derive from a woman under 30 in good health and CMV-seronegative.

J is TRBJ1-2 and V is TRBV28; 8 bases map to TRBD1. CDR3 size: 14 residues. The V gene's germline CDR1 is MDHEN and CDR2 SYDVKM. J was trimmed by 2 bases and V by 7 bases; bases with no gene match: 6. CDR3 in amino acids: CASIRDRRNYGYTF. In nucleotides, the CDR3 is TGTGCCAGCATCCGGGACAGGAGGAACTATGGCTACACCTTC.

The chain uses TRBV6-5 and TRBJ1-1, with D perhaps TRBD1 (5 bases). CDR1 MNHEY and CDR2 SVGAGI come from the germline V gene. V shed 7 bases and J shed 6 bases, with 15 bases lying between them. The CDR3 loop spans 13 amino acids. CDR3: CASTNAGRPEAFF. DNA of the CDR3: TGTGCCAGCACTAACGCGGGGCGCCCTGAAGCTTTCTTT.

This sequence joins TRBV2 and TRBJ2-2; 14 nucleotides line up with TRBD2. The J segment lost 5 bases and the V segment lost 7 bases, leaving 9 bases of the junction unmatched. Germline V CDR1 and CDR2: SNHLY, FYNNEI. CDR3 length equals 17 residues. In DNA form, the CDR3 reads TGTGCCAGCAACAAGGGACTAGCGGGAGTATTGACCGGGGAGCTGTTTTTT. Translated, it gives CASNKGLAGVLTGELFF.

The J gene is TRBJ1-2, the V gene TRBV2, with D possibly matching TRBD1 (6 bases). The CDR3 is 15 residues long. The germline CDR1 and CDR2 sequences are SNHLY and FYNNEI. V lost 6 bases, J lost 2 bases, and 16 bases lay in between. The CDR3 coding sequence is TGTGCCAGCAGCCCCCTGGGGGGGCTCAACTATGGCTACACCTTC. Protein sequence: CASSPLGGLNYGYTF.